This T cell receptor (beta chain) was documented in a study of T-cell reconstitution after alpha-beta-depleted transplantation in children. As it was prepared, the TCRbeta library received unique molecular identifiers. TCRdb reprocessed the PCR reads with MiXCR, giving one entry per CDR3 protein. The table includes about 350,000 distinct CDR3 sequences, 10% to 15% detected once. The J segment lost 5 bases and the V segment lost 1 base, leaving 5 bases of the junction unmatched. This CDR3 region has 15 residues. There are a few counts of this clonotype. This specimen was PBMCs, taken from the stem cell graft. The genes are TRBV12-3 or TRBV12-4 and TRBJ2-5; 9 bases fit TRBD2. The receptor comes from a human donor who donated a stem cell graft to a child with Fanconi anemia. This chain's CDR3 is CASSLGAAGGETQYF. Written as DNA, the CDR3 is TGTGCCAGCAGTTTAGGAGCGGCGGGGGGGGAGACCCAGTACTTC.